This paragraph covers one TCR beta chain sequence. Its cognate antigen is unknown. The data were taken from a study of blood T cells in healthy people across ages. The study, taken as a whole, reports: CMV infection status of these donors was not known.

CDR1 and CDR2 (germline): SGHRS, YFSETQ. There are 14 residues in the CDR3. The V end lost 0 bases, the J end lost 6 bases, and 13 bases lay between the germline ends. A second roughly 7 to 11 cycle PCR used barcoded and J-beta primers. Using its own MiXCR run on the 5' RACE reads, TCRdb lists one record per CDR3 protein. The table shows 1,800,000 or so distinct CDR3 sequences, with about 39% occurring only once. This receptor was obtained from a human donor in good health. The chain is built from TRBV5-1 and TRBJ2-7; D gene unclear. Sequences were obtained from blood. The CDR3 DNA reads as TGCGCCAGCAGCTTGGGGGCCCTCCCAAGCGAGCAGTACTTC. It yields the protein CASSLGALPSEQYF.